The 24 T cell receptor beta chains presented below share a single source sample, sequenced in a study of OX40 agonist ivuxolimab in advanced cancers. The protocol was immunoSEQ multiplex PCR, while the TCRdb copy is restricted to in-frame clones and leaves out a portion. The sample has about 58,000 clones, roughly 84% seen once. Sequencing was performed on CD4+ or CD8+ T cells sorted from blood, taken in a trial of the OX40 agonist ivuxolimab. The source of these receptors is an adult with an advanced solid tumor such as melanoma, head and neck, liver or kidney cancer.

The CDR3 bases are TGTGCCAGCAGAGAGAACAGGGGGCGAAGCAATCAGCCCCAGCATTTT. It is translated as CASRENRGRSNQPQHF. The chain links TRBV2 to TRBJ1-5; 9 nucleotides match TRBD1. This CDR3 spans 16 amino acids. The germline V gene has CDR1 SNHLY and CDR2 FYNNEI. With 6 bases clipped from V and 1 base from J, the junction kept 7 bases outside the gene matches.

The chain carries TRBV6-5 and TRBJ2-3; TRBD1 is a possible D gene (5 bases). The ends were cut back, 6 bases at V and 2 bases at J, with 15 bases in the middle. CDR3 length: 15 residues. In germline, CDR1 is MNHEY, CDR2 SVGAGI. CDR3 sequence: CASRVLDKYTDTQYF. As DNA, the CDR3 is TGTGCCAGCAGGGTTTTGGACAAATACACAGATACGCAGTATTTT.

V usage is TRBV7-8 and J usage is TRBJ1-5; the match to TRBD1 covers 7 bases. After removal of 1 base from V and 8 bases from J, the junction contained 14 bases not matched to a gene. The CDR3 is 17 residues long. The V gene's germline CDR1 is SGHVS and CDR2 FQNEAQ. CDR3 DNA sequence: TGTGCCAGCAGCTTAGGGGGATACAGGGGCCGCGGGAAGCCCCAGCATTTT. It yields the protein CASSLGGYRGRGKPQHF. Full variable domain (missing parts from reference TRBV7-8 and TRBJ1-5): GAGVSQSPRYKVAKRGQDVALRCDPISGHVSLFWYQQALGQGPEFLTYFQNEAQLDKSGLPSDRFFAERPEGSVSTLKIQRTQQEDSAVYLCASSLGGYRGRGKPQHFGDGTRLSIL.

The V gene is TRBV5-1, the J gene TRBJ2-3; 11 positions match TRBD2. The CDR3 covers 16 residues. Trimming cost V 3 bases and J 1 base; bases outside gene matches: 4. Germline assignment: CDR1 SGHRS and CDR2 YFSETQ. CDR3 in DNA: TGCGCCAGCAGCTCCTCGACTAGCGGGGGCACAGATACGCAGTATTTT. Its protein is CASSSSTSGGTDTQYF.

The genes are TRBV7-9 and TRBJ2-3; 10 bases are a match to TRBD2. Germline lookup yields CDR1 SEHNR and CDR2 FQNEAQ (reference sequence). The CDR3 spans 17 residues. Trimming at V came to 4 bases and at J to 0 bases, leaving 7 bases not matched to a gene. The CDR3 nucleotides read TGTGCCAGCAGCTCCGCCCGGACTAGCGGAAGCACAGATACGCAGTATTTT. Amino acid sequence: CASSSARTSGSTDTQYF.

V is TRBV5-1 and J is TRBJ2-6; 8 bases line up with TRBD1. Trimming removed 0 bases from V and 3 bases from J; junction bases left unmatched: 2. The CDR3 is made up of 16 amino acids. Per the germline V gene, CDR1 is SGHRS and CDR2 is YFSETQ. DNA of the CDR3: TGCGCCAGCAGCTTGGAAGGGACAGGTGGGGCCAACGTCCTGACTTTC. Its translation: CASSLEGTGGANVLTF.

The chain joins TRBV25-1 to TRBJ1-4; D unclear. The CDR3 has 13 amino acids. Trimming removed 2 bases from V and 8 bases from J, with 9 bases in between. Germline CDR1 reads MGHDK; CDR2 reads SYGVNS. In DNA, the CDR3 is TGTGCCAGCAGTGAAGGGCGAAGGGAAAAACTGTTTTTT. This translates into CASSEGRREKLFF.

The gene calls are TRBV10-2 and TRBJ1-2; TRBD1 is a possible D gene (6 bases). This CDR3 contains 14 residues. The V end lost 8 bases, the J end lost 2 bases, and 15 bases lay between the germline ends. The germline CDR1 and CDR2 sequences are WSHSY and SAAADI. CDR3 nucleotides: TGCGCCAGCGGTAAAGGACAGATCAACTATGGCTACACCTTC. Translating it yields CASGKGQINYGYTF.

The J gene is TRBJ2-7, the V gene TRBV5-1, with 9 bases fitting TRBD2. After removal of 7 bases from V and 5 bases from J, the junction contained 10 bases not matched to a gene. The CDR3 length is 14 residues. Germline CDR1 SGHRS, CDR2 YFSETQ. The CDR3 coding sequence is TGCGCCAGCGACCCTGGCGGGGGGGCCCACGAGCAGTACTTC. This gives the protein CASDPGGGAHEQYF.

The chain combines TRBV2 with TRBJ1-4; the D is unclear. The CDR3 covers 14 residues. V lost 3 bases and J lost 6, with 11 bases in between. Germline-derived CDR1 and CDR2 are SNHLY and FYNNEI. As DNA, the CDR3 is TGTGCCAGCAGTGATGCCTTACTGGATGAAAAACTGTTTTTT. Its protein is CASSDALLDEKLFF. Together with reference TRBV2 and TRBJ1-4, the CDR3 gives the full variable domain: EPEVTQTPSHQVTQMGQEVILRCVPISNHLYFYWYRQILGQKVEFLVSFYNNEISEKSEIFDDQFSVERPDGSNFTLKIRSTKLEDSAMYFCASSDALLDEKLFFGSGTQLSVL.

V gene TRBV7-2 combines with J gene TRBJ1-1; D not resolved. The germline V gene encodes CDR1 SGHTA and CDR2 FQGNSA. CDR3 length: 15 amino acids. Trimming pared 1 base from V and 2 bases from J, leaving 11 bases between. The CDR3: CASSLVSAVNTEAFF. CDR3 nucleotides: TGTGCCAGCAGCTTAGTTTCTGCTGTCAACACTGAAGCTTTCTTT.

The rearrangement uses TRBV10-3 and TRBJ1-3; D remains unclear. This CDR3 spans 14 amino acids. V lost 4 bases and J lost 5, with 12 bases in between. Per germline, CDR1 ENHRY and CDR2 SYGVKD. The CDR3 DNA reads as TGTGCCATCAGTGGGACCGGCCATAGAAACACCATATATTTT. It encodes CAISGTGHRNTIYF.

The chain is built from TRBV18 and TRBJ1-4; D is perhaps TRBD1 (5 bases). V was shortened by 1 base and J by 6 bases, with 12 bases between the two germline ends. CDR1 is KGHSH, CDR2 LQKENI, per germline. This CDR3 has 15 amino acids. CDR3 DNA: TGTGCCAGCTCACCACTCCCCCAGGGTTATGAAAAACTGTTTTTT. It translates to CASSPLPQGYEKLFF.

This clone was counted once. This chain joins TRBV18 and TRBJ2-1; a possible D gene is TRBD2 (6 bases). Trimming stripped 3 bases from V and 6 bases from J, with 15 bases between. Germline assignment: CDR1 KGHSH and CDR2 LQKENI. There are 15 residues in the CDR3. CDR3: CASSPGRLGLNEQFF. The CDR3 DNA sequence: TGTGCCAGCTCACCGGGAAGACTGGGACTCAATGAGCAGTTCTTC.

The V call is TRBV5-1, the J call TRBJ1-2; no clear D. Germline values: CDR1 SGHRS, CDR2 YFSETQ. V was trimmed by 0 bases and J by 4 bases, leaving 19 bases between them. The CDR3 is 17 residues long. The CDR3 DNA reads TGCGCCAGCAGCTTGGAGGCCGCCATTACACGGATCTATGGCTACACCTTC. This codes for CASSLEAAITRIYGYTF.

The chain has TRBV6-1 and TRBJ2-3; D uncertain. The CDR3 spans 12 residues. From germline, CDR1 is MNHNS and CDR2 SASEGT. Trimming pared 6 bases from V and 1 base from J, leaving 5 bases between. The CDR3 loop is CASRARTDTQYF. CDR3 nucleotides: TGTGCCAGCAGGGCCCGCACAGATACGCAGTATTTT.

The genes are TRBV15 and TRBJ2-3, with 11 bases fitting TRBD1. This CDR3 is 16 amino acids long. V was pared by 5 bases and J by 3 bases, with 7 bases of the junction left unmatched. Germline V lookup: CDR1 LNHNV, CDR2 YYDKDF (reference sequence). The CDR3 spells CATSARTGGATDTQYF. CDR3 coding DNA: TGTGCCACCAGCGCCCGGACAGGGGGCGCGACAGATACGCAGTATTTT.

This chain joins TRBV19 and TRBJ2-4, with 14 nucleotides matching TRBD2. There are 20 residues in the CDR3. In germline, CDR1 is LNHDA, CDR2 SQIVND (reference sequence). V dropped 3 bases and J dropped 0; count of bases not matched to a gene: 10. The CDR3 bases are TGTGCCAGTAGTATCTTCCCCCGGACTAGCGGGGGGAGAGCCAAAAACATTCAGTACTTC. Protein sequence: CASSIFPRTSGGRAKNIQYF.

A single count supports this clone. The gene calls are TRBV5-1 and TRBJ1-6; 8 positions agree with TRBD1. After removal of 4 bases from V and 10 bases from J, the junction contained 13 bases not matched to a gene. Germline V gives CDR1 SGHRS, CDR2 YFSETQ. CDR3 size: 16 residues. CDR3 loop: CASSLQDRAVGSPLHF. CDR3 nucleotides: TGCGCCAGCAGCCTGCAGGACAGGGCGGTAGGGTCACCCCTCCACTTT.

V and J are TRBV18 and TRBJ2-1; a weak D match, TRBD1 (5 bases). The CDR3 has 16 residues. The germline V gene encodes CDR1 KGHSH and CDR2 LQKENI. Trimming removed 1 base at V and 3 bases at J, with 13 bases between. CDR3 region: CASSPLTGGIYNEQFF. The CDR3 DNA sequence: TGTGCCAGCTCACCACTCACAGGTGGGATCTACAATGAGCAGTTCTTC. Drawing the rest from reference TRBV18 and TRBJ2-1, the complete variable domain is NAGVMQNPRHLVRRRGQEARLRCSPMKGHSHVYWYRQLPEEGLKFMVYLQKENIIDESGMPKERFSAEFPKEGPSILRIQQVVRGDSAAYFCASSPLTGGIYNEQFFGPGTRLTVL.

The chain recombines TRBV7-9 with TRBJ1-2; weak D call: TRBD1 (5 bases). Germline V gene data show CDR1 as SEHNR and CDR2 as FQNEAQ (reference sequence). V was shortened by 1 base and J by 6 bases, with 15 bases between the two germline ends. The CDR3 runs to 15 residues. The CDR3 sequence is CASSLDPGRGDGYTF. The DNA of the CDR3 is TGTGCCAGCAGCTTAGACCCGGGGAGGGGAGATGGCTACACCTTC.

The chain combines TRBV7-2 with TRBJ2-5; a weak D match, TRBD2 (5 bases). Germline lookup yields CDR1 SGHTA and CDR2 FQGNSA. The germline V and J ends were trimmed by 2 bases and 13 bases, with 14 bases remaining between them. This CDR3 region has 12 residues. In DNA, the CDR3 is TGTGCCAGCAGCTTACACCGGGATCTCCTGTACTTC. This codes for CASSLHRDLLYF.

The chain is built from TRBV5-1 and TRBJ2-6; a weak D match, TRBD2 (6 bases). CDR1 and CDR2 from the germline V gene are SGHRS and YFSETQ. This CDR3 comprises 15 residues. The V end was cut by 7 bases, the J end by 2 bases, with 13 bases between. The CDR3 spells CASRGALPGANVLTF. CDR3 coding DNA: TGCGCCAGCCGCGGGGCTCTACCTGGGGCCAACGTCCTGACTTTC.

The chain uses TRBV6-5 and TRBJ2-3, with 7 bases fitting TRBD1. The CDR3 loop spans 16 amino acids. The V and J ends lost 3 bases and 5 bases, in that order; junction bases with no gene match: 11. Germline CDR1 reads MNHEY; CDR2 reads SVGAGI. DNA for the CDR3: TGTGCCAGCAGTTATAGAGCAGGGGGACCTCTAGATACGCAGTATTTT. This sequence encodes CASSYRAGGPLDTQYF.